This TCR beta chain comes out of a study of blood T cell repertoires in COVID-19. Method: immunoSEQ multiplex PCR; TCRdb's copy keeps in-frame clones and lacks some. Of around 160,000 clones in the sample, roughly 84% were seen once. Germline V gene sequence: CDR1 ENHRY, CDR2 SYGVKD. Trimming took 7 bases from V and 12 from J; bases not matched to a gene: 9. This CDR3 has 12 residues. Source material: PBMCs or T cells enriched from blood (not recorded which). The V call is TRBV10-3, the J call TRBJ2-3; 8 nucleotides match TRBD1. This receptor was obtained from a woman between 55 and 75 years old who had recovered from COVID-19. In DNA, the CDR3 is TGTGCCATCAAGGCTTTCGGGACAGGACAGTATTTT. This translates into CAIKAFGTGQYF.